Listed here are 9 T cell receptor beta chains from one sample, sequenced in a study of cytomegalovirus exposure and HLA in healthy donors. In the PCR, 60 Vbeta and 13 Jbeta primers were used. Profiling relied on immunoSEQ multiplex PCR, and the TCRdb table lists in-frame clones only, not all of them. The sample includes about 120,000 clones, around 70% of them seen just once. Sequenced sample: PBMCs. The source is a woman aged 18-29 years in good health and CMV-seronegative.

The CDR3 nucleotides read TGTGCCAGCAGCCCACGACTAGCGGGGGCCACCCAAGAGACCCAGTACTTC. Protein: CASSPRLAGATQETQYF. V is TRBV9 and J is TRBJ2-5; 12 bases map to TRBD2. Trimming took 4 bases from V and 1 from J; bases not matched to a gene: 8. The germline V gene has CDR1 SGDLS and CDR2 YYNGEE. The CDR3 is made up of 17 amino acids.

The chain couples TRBV7-2 to TRBJ1-5, with no clear D. The V gene lost 0 bases and the J gene lost 0 bases, with 12 bases spanning the gap. The CDR3 length is 17 residues. Germline lookup yields CDR1 SGHTA and CDR2 FQGNSA. DNA of the CDR3: TGTGCCAGCAGCTTAGCGCTCGATCTATATAGCAATCAGCCCCAGCATTTT. Protein sequence: CASSLALDLYSNQPQHF.

The chain combines TRBV7-9 with TRBJ2-5; tentative D call: TRBD1 (6 bases). In germline, CDR1 is SEHNR, CDR2 FQNEAQ (reference sequence). This CDR3 region has 14 residues. Trimming shortened V by 1 base and J by 4 bases, and 10 bases separated the two germline ends. The CDR3 nucleotides are TGTGCCAGCAGCTTAGAGGGGGTAGGAGAGACCCAGTACTTC. Translation: CASSLEGVGETQYF.

The chain carries TRBV19 and TRBJ1-2; 7 bases are shared with TRBD1. Germline V CDR1 and CDR2: LNHDA, SQIVND (reference sequence). The CDR3 covers 15 residues. V shed 3 bases, J shed 8 bases, and the junction held 12 bases outside the gene matches. Written as DNA, the CDR3 is TGTGCCAGTAGTATCCGGGGGGGACAGCAAAGAGGCTACACCTTC. It translates to CASSIRGGQQRGYTF.

The gene calls are TRBV2 and TRBJ1-2, with D perhaps matching TRBD1 (5 bases). V was pared by 10 bases and J by 2 bases, with 11 bases between. The CDR3 runs 12 residues. CDR1 SNHLY and CDR2 FYNNEI come from the germline V gene. The DNA for the CDR3 is TGTGCCATCGTGACAGCGAACTATGGCTACACCTTC. Translated, it gives CAIVTANYGYTF. Filled out from reference TRBV2 and TRBJ1-2, the complete variable domain reads EPEVTQTPSHQVTQMGQEVILRCVPISNHLYFYWYRQILGQKVEFLVSFYNNEISEKSEIFDDQFSVERPDGSNFTLKIRSTKLEDSAMYFCAIVTANYGYTFGSGTRLTVV.

The chain recombines TRBV27 with TRBJ2-7, with a tentative D call TRBD2 (7 bases). Trimming pared 2 bases from V and 3 bases from J, leaving 11 bases between. Germline CDR1 MNHEY, CDR2 SMNVEV (reference sequence). This CDR3 has 14 residues. CDR3 sequence: CASSLRGDNYEQYF. CDR3 coding DNA: TGTGCCAGCAGTTTACGGGGGGACAACTACGAGCAGTACTTC.

V usage is TRBV6-1 and J usage is TRBJ2-2, with TRBD1 matching over 7 bases. Germline assignment: CDR1 MNHNS and CDR2 SASEGT. J was trimmed by 5 bases and V by 7 bases; bases with no gene match: 10. The CDR3 is 15 amino acids. The CDR3 sequence: CASIEDRPRTGELFF. The DNA for the CDR3 is TGTGCCAGCATCGAGGACAGGCCGAGGACCGGGGAGCTGTTTTTT.

V usage is TRBV15 and J usage is TRBJ1-1, with D tentatively TRBD1 (5 bases). CDR1 and CDR2 (germline): LNHNV, YYDKDF (reference sequence). Trimming cost V 1 base and J 3 bases, with 15 bases left between them. The CDR3 loop spans 16 amino acids. The CDR3: CATSRVQGTWDTEAFF. For the CDR3, the DNA is TGTGCCACCAGCAGAGTTCAGGGTACGTGGGACACTGAAGCTTTCTTT.

V gene TRBV21-1 combines with J gene TRBJ1-1. TRBV21-1 is a listed pseudogene. The CDR3 consists of 13 residues. CDR3 nucleotides: TGTGCCAGCAGCAAATCTCCGAACACTGAAGCTTTCTTT. This encodes CASSKSPNTEAFF.